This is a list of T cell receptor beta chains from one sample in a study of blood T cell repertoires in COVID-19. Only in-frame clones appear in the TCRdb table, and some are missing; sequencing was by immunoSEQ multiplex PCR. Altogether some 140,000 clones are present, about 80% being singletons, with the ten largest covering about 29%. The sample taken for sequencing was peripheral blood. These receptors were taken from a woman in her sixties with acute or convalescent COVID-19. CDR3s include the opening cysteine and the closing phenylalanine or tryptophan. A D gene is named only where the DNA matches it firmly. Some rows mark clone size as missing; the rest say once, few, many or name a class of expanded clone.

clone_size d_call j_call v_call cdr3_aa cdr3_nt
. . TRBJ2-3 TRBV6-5 CASSYAGASTDTQYF TGTGCCAGCAGTTACGCAGGGGCCAGCACAGATACGCAGTATTTT
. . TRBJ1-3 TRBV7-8 CASSSDSNSGNTIYF TGTGCCAGCAGCTCGGACAGTAACTCTGGAAACACCATATATTTT
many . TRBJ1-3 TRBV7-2 CASSLDYSGNTIYF TGTGCCAGCAGCTTAGACTACTCTGGAAACACCATATATTTT
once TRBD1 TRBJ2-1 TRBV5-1 CASRLQGDGYNEQFF TGCGCCAGCAGGCTACAGGGGGACGGGTACAATGAGCAGTTCTTC
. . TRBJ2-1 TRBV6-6 CASSYRGNEQFF TGTGCCAGCAGTTACAGGGGCAATGAGCAGTTCTTC
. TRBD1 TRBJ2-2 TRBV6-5 CASTAGETGTGELFF TGTGCCAGCACCGCGGGCGAGACAGGGACCGGGGAGCTGTTTTTT
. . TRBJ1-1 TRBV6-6 CASSRTGTMNTEAFF TGTGCCAGCAGTCGGACCGGGACAATGAACACTGAAGCTTTCTTT
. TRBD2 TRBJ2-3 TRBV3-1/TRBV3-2 CASSRLAGGVDTQYF TGTGCCAGCAGCCGTCTAGCGGGGGGGGTGGATACGCAGTATTTT
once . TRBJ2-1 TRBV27 CASRIREGEQFF TGTGCCAGCCGAATCAGGGAAGGTGAGCAGTTCTTC
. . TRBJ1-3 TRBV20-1 CSASSGLRSGNTIYF TGCAGTGCTAGTTCGGGTCTTCGCTCTGGAAACACCATATATTTT
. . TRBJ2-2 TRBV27 CATKNTGELFF TGTGCCACCAAGAACACCGGGGAGCTGTTTTTT
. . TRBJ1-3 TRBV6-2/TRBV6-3 CASSPPRTPGNTIYF TGTGCCAGCAGCCCCCCCAGGACACCTGGAAACACCATATATTTT
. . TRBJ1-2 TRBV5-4 CASSLALGGGYGYTF TGTGCCAGCAGCTTGGCCTTAGGGGGGGGCTATGGCTACACCTTC
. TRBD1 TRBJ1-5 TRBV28 CASSPRTGGAGQPQHF TGTGCCAGCAGCCCCCGGACAGGGGGCGCAGGGCAGCCCCAGCATTTT
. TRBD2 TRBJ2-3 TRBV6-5 CASSFLGRGSTDTQYF TGTGCCAGCAGTTTCTTGGGGCGGGGGTCCACAGATACGCAGTATTTT
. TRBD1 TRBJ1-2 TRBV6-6 CASSPRGTGGNYGYTF TGTGCCAGCAGTCCTCGGGGGACAGGGGGTAACTATGGCTACACCTTC
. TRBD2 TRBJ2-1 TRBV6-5 CATRWGGDNEQFF TGTGCCACCCGGTGGGGGGGGGACAATGAGCAGTTCTTC
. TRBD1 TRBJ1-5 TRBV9 CASSVEATGGQPQHF TGTGCCAGCAGCGTAGAGGCGACAGGGGGTCAGCCCCAGCATTTT
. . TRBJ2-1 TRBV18 CASSPPQGGFSYNEQFF TGTGCCAGCTCACCACCACAGGGAGGGTTCTCCTACAATGAGCAGTTCTTC
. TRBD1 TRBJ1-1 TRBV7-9 CASSDAAGQGASAEAFF TGTGCCAGCAGTGATGCTGCTGGACAGGGGGCGTCGGCTGAAGCTTTCTTT
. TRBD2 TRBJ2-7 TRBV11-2 CASSSSGRAGEQYF TGTGCCAGCAGCTCCTCTGGGAGGGCGGGCGAGCAGTACTTC
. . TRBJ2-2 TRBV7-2 CASSKRVGDTGELFF TGTGCCAGCAGCAAAAGGGTAGGGGATACCGGGGAGCTGTTTTTT
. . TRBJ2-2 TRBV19 CASSIGAGSGELFF TGTGCCAGTAGTATAGGTGCGGGTTCCGGGGAGCTGTTTTTT
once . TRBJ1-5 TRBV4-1 CASSQSARALSNQPQHF TGCGCCAGCAGCCAATCCGCGAGGGCCCTAAGCAATCAGCCCCAGCATTTT
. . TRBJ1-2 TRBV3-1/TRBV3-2 CASSQGAGGYTF TGTGCCAGCAGCCAAGGGGCGGGGGGCTACACCTTC
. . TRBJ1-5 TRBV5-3 CARKQGYSNQPQHF TGTGCCAGAAAGCAGGGCTACAGCAATCAGCCCCAGCATTTT
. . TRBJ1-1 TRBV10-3 CAISESVPRRNTEAFF TGTGCCATCAGTGAGTCGGTCCCTCGGAGGAACACTGAAGCTTTCTTT
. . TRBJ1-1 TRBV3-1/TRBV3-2 CASSQDWGRGLDTEAFF TGTGCCAGCAGCCAAGATTGGGGCAGGGGCTTGGACACTGAAGCTTTCTTT
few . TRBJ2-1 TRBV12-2 CASRWRGLAGFEQFF TGTGCAAGTCGCTGGCGGGGACTAGCGGGGTTTGAGCAGTTCTTC